What follows is one T cell receptor (beta chain) and its context. Germline CDR1 SEHNR, CDR2 FQNEAQ (reference sequence). The CDR3 sequence is 16 residues long. The entry originates in a study of shared clonotypes between healthy human individuals. Positive CCR7 selection of CD45RO-negative cells yielded the naive CD8 cells, and terminally differentiated effector memory CD45RA+ cells were excluded. Here immunoSEQ multiplex PCR was the method, and the copy in TCRdb shows in-frame clones only, minus some. Of about 2.1 million clones in the sample, about 93% were seen once. This chain uses TRBV7-9 with TRBJ2-5, with TRBD2 matching 7 bases. Near its end, the DNA agrees better with TRBJ2-7, so the J call may be wrong. The source material was naive CD8+ T cells from PBMCs. This clonotype originated in a man younger than 35 in good health. Some clones in this sample may be carry-over from other donors' samples. CDR3 loop: CASSPNAGRESHEQYF. CDR3 in DNA: TGTGCCAGCAGCCCAAACGCAGGGAGGGAGTCCCACGAGCAGTACTTC.